This T cell receptor (beta chain) was captured by sequencing in a study of T cells in Graves' hyperthyroidism and ophthalmopathy. About this clonotype itself: One junction end does not reproduce the germline sequence, and a read error may be involved.

Amplified regions were TCR beta CDR3 sequences from RNA transcripts. TCR CDR3 regions were first amplified by RT-PCR with HTBI primers. TCRdb ran MiXCR on the multiplex PCR reads and lists one entry per CDR3 protein. This table holds hundreds of thousands of distinct CDR3 sequences, roughly 15% found once. A patient was excluded if there was uncontrolled infection, other autoimmune disease, pregnancy or lactation. The CDR3 is made up of 12 amino acids. The germline V gene has CDR1 MNHEY and CDR2 SMNVEV (reference sequence). This clonotype was obtained from a middle-aged woman with Graves' ophthalmopathy. The genes are TRBV27 and TRBJ2-3; D is ambiguous. The sequencing input was blood. The DNA for the CDR3 is TGTACCAGCAGGCTGAGTGCAGATACGCAGTATTTT. Its translation is CTSRLSADTQYF.